A single sample is the source of the 23 T cell receptor beta chains below, sequenced in a study of blood T cell repertoires in COVID-19. TCRdb's table, derived via immunoSEQ multiplex PCR, lists solely in-frame clones and lacks some. The data contain 100,000 or so clones, approximately 84% of them singletons. The sequenced sample consisted of peripheral blood. These receptors were taken from a woman aged 55-75 years with acute or convalescent COVID-19.

The chain is built from TRBV19 and TRBJ1-2, with D perhaps matching TRBD1 (6 bases). The CDR3 spans 17 residues. Trimming took off 4 bases at V and 0 bases at J, with 18 bases between the two ends. CDR1 and CDR2 (germline): LNHDA, SQIVND (reference sequence). The CDR3 nucleotides read TGTGCCAGTAGTACCCTCTACAGGGAAGAGGCTAACTATGGCTACACCTTC. This encodes CASSTLYREEANYGYTF.

This chain connects TRBV5-1 to TRBJ1-3, with 8 positions matching TRBD1. In germline, CDR1 is SGHRS, CDR2 YFSETQ. This CDR3 comprises 14 residues. After removal of 0 bases from V and 4 bases from J, the junction contained 0 bases not matched to a gene. The CDR3 DNA follows: TGCGCCAGCAGCTTGGGGACAGGGGGAAACACCATATATTTT. Protein: CASSLGTGGNTIYF.

This clone occurred a few times. The chain links TRBV12-3 or TRBV12-4 to TRBJ1-1; 10 nucleotides match TRBD1. The CDR3 totals 13 residues. After removal of 5 bases from V and 11 bases from J, the junction contained 8 bases not matched to a gene. Written as DNA, the CDR3 is TGTGCCAGCAGTACGACAGGGGGCGGAAAGGCTTTCTTT. This codes for CASSTTGGGKAFF.

This chain links TRBV2 with TRBJ2-7, with 8 bases identical to TRBD2. Losses at the gene ends were 9 bases for V and 5 bases for J; bases not matched to a gene: 12. The CDR3 covers 14 residues. Germline V gives CDR1 SNHLY, CDR2 FYNNEI. The CDR3 DNA follows: TGTGCCAGGGCCCAAGCGGGGGTTTCCCACGAGCAGTACTTC. It codes for CARAQAGVSHEQYF.

The V gene is TRBV7-6, the J gene TRBJ2-1; tentatively, D is TRBD2 (5 bases). The germline V gene has CDR1 SGHVS and CDR2 FNYEAQ. The CDR3 extends over 16 amino acids. The ends were cut back, 1 base at V and 8 bases at J, with 18 bases in the middle. The CDR3 loop is CASSLGLASSVHEQFF. CDR3 nucleotide sequence: TGTGCCAGCAGCTTAGGGCTAGCCTCGAGTGTTCATGAGCAGTTCTTC.

This chain links TRBV6-2 or TRBV6-3 with TRBJ1-3; D gene unclear. CDR1 is MNHEY, CDR2 SVGEGT, per germline. V lost 4 bases, J lost 0 bases, and 4 bases lay in between. This CDR3 is 13 amino acids long. CDR3 amino acids: CASSLSSGNTIYF. The DNA for the CDR3 is TGTGCCAGCAGTTTGAGCTCTGGAAACACCATATATTTT.

The chain links TRBV19 to TRBJ2-1, with D possibly being TRBD1 (6 bases). The CDR3 extends over 14 amino acids. Germline V gene data show CDR1 as LNHDA and CDR2 as SQIVND (reference sequence). Trimming pared 3 bases from V and 9 bases from J, leaving 15 bases between. CDR3 coding DNA: TGTGCCAGTAGTATGATCCCAGGGGACGGTGAGCAGTTCTTC. Residues: CASSMIPGDGEQFF.

The chain combines TRBV3-1 (or the pseudogene TRBV3-2) with TRBJ1-6; 7 bases map to TRBD1. Germline values: CDR1 LGHDT, CDR2 YNNKEL (reference sequence). This CDR3 contains 14 residues. V shed 5 bases, J shed 6 bases, and the junction held 4 bases outside the gene matches. As DNA, the CDR3 is TGTGCCAGCAGCTCCCAGGGGGGTAATTCACCCCTCCACTTT. Amino acid sequence: CASSSQGGNSPLHF.

J is TRBJ2-7 and V is TRBV5-4, with D maybe TRBD1 (6 bases). V lost 0 bases to trimming and J lost 6 bases, with 13 bases between them. The CDR3 runs 14 residues. In germline, CDR1 is SGHNT, CDR2 YYREEE (reference sequence). Here the CDR3 DNA reads TGTGCCAGCAGCTTGGAGTCAGGGGAAGGCGAGCAGTACTTC. Protein: CASSLESGEGEQYF.

This sequence joins TRBV5-8 and TRBJ1-6; D remains ambiguous. Trimming removed 4 bases from V and 8 bases from J, with 13 bases in between. From germline, CDR1 is SGHTS and CDR2 YDEGEE. The CDR3 is 14 amino acids. CDR3 loop: CASSHLAKDSPLHF. The CDR3 bases are TGTGCCAGCAGCCACCTAGCAAAGGATTCACCCCTCCACTTT.

The chain employs TRBV25-1 and TRBJ1-6; 7 bases align to TRBD1. The germline CDR1 and CDR2 sequences are MGHDK and SYGVNS. CDR3 size: 16 residues. Unmatched junction bases numbered 14, after V lost 1 base and J lost 14 bases. The CDR3 DNA is TGTGCCAGCAGTGAATCCCCCGGGACAGATAAATTCACCCTCCACTTT. Encoded protein: CASSESPGTDKFTLHF.

This rearrangement joins TRBV9 to TRBJ1-5; D perhaps matches TRBD1 (6 bases). V gave up 0 bases and J gave up 3 bases, with 10 bases separating them. The CDR3 contains 15 residues. Germline-derived CDR1 and CDR2 are SGDLS and YYNGEE. CDR3 loop: CASSVGTVPNQPQHF. In nucleotides, the CDR3 is TGTGCCAGCAGCGTAGGGACAGTCCCCAATCAGCCCCAGCATTTT.

The rearrangement joins TRBV7-2 to TRBJ1-5; the D is unclear. In germline, CDR1 is SGHTA, CDR2 FQGNSA. The V end was cut by 2 bases, the J end by 0 bases, with 8 bases between. There are 15 residues in the CDR3. CDR3 coding DNA: TGTGCCAGCAGCTTACTTAAAAATAGCAATCAGCCCCAGCATTTT. Residues: CASSLLKNSNQPQHF.

This rearrangement joins TRBV7-2 to TRBJ1-2; TRBD1 matches 9 bases. V was clipped by 0 bases and J by 4 bases; unmatched bases: 3. Per the germline V gene, CDR1 is SGHTA and CDR2 is FQGNSA. This CDR3 comprises 15 residues. CDR3 loop: CASSLAQDRGYGYTF. Here the CDR3 DNA reads TGTGCCAGCAGCTTAGCCCAGGACAGGGGCTATGGCTACACCTTC.

The genes are TRBV28 and TRBJ2-7; 10 bases align to TRBD1. V lost 5 bases to trimming and J lost 3 bases; unmatched junction nucleotides: 4. The CDR3 runs 14 residues. In germline, CDR1 is MDHEN, CDR2 SYDVKM. The CDR3 coding sequence is TGTGCCAGCAGTCCCGGACAGGGGGGCTACGAGCAGTACTTC. Protein product: CASSPGQGGYEQYF.

The J gene is TRBJ1-4, the V gene TRBV5-4, with D tentatively TRBD1 (6 bases). Germline loops: CDR1 SGHNT, CDR2 YYREEE (reference sequence). The CDR3 covers 13 residues. The V gene lost 0 bases and the J gene lost 7 bases, with 7 bases spanning the gap. CDR3 residues: CASSLGGGEKLFF. The CDR3 DNA reads TGTGCCAGCAGCTTGGGAGGGGGTGAAAAACTGTTTTTT.

This chain links TRBV28 with TRBJ2-1; 11 bases are shared with TRBD2. CDR3 length equals 16 residues. The J segment lost 4 bases and the V segment lost 6 bases, leaving 8 bases of the junction unmatched. The germline CDR1 and CDR2 sequences are MDHEN and SYDVKM. This CDR3 is CASRIKLAGEYNEQFF. For the CDR3, the DNA is TGTGCCAGCAGAATTAAACTAGCGGGGGAATACAATGAGCAGTTCTTC.

This clone has more than one count but fewer than ten. The V gene is TRBV19, the J gene TRBJ2-1, with 8 bases that match TRBD1. The CDR3 sequence is 14 residues long. Germline V CDR1 and CDR2: LNHDA, SQIVND (reference sequence). J was trimmed by 5 bases and V by 3 bases; bases with no gene match: 3. The CDR3 DNA is TGTGCCAGTAGTATTGGACAGGGTAACAATGAGCAGTTCTTC. Encoded protein: CASSIGQGNNEQFF.

This rearrangement joins TRBV18 to TRBJ1-5; TRBD1 aligns across 7 bases. Germline assignment: CDR1 KGHSH and CDR2 LQKENI. The junction had 3 bases not matched to a gene; V was cut back by 3 bases and J by 4 bases. The CDR3 length is 14 residues. The CDR3 loop reads CASSPGQRNQPQHF. CDR3 DNA sequence: TGTGCCAGCTCACCGGGACAGCGAAATCAGCCCCAGCATTTT.

The genes are TRBV5-4 and TRBJ1-1; possible D gene TRBD1, 6 bases. Per germline, CDR1 SGHNT and CDR2 YYREEE (reference sequence). CDR3 length: 15 residues. Trimming stripped 4 bases from V and 3 bases from J, with 16 bases between. CDR3 bases: TGTGCCAGCAGCGGGGGGGGCTGGTACGACACTGAAGCTTTCTTT. This codes for CASSGGGWYDTEAFF.

The chain employs TRBV10-3 and TRBJ2-1; 11 nucleotides agree with TRBD1. This CDR3 spans 15 amino acids. Germline V gene lookup returns CDR1 ENHRY and CDR2 SYGVKD. The V segment lost 4 bases and the J segment 9 bases; nucleotides outside the gene matches: 8. In DNA, the CDR3 is TGTGCCATCAGTGGCCGGGACAGGGGGGGAGCTGAGCAGTTCTTC. Its translation: CAISGRDRGGAEQFF.

The chain carries TRBV9 and TRBJ1-6; 8 nucleotides match TRBD1. CDR3 size: 17 residues. The germline gives CDR1 SGDLS, CDR2 YYNGEE. Losses at the gene ends were 4 bases for V and 9 bases for J; bases not matched to a gene: 15. CDR3 protein: CASSSLPGGGVVSPLHF. The CDR3, as DNA: TGTGCCAGCAGCAGCCTCCCAGGGGGCGGGGTCGTTTCACCCCTCCACTTT.

As concerns this clone: One junction end does not reproduce the germline sequence, and a read error may be involved. The chain combines TRBV7-7 with TRBJ1-5; TRBD1 matches 8 bases. Looked up from germline, CDR1 is SSHAT and CDR2 is FNYEAQ (reference sequence). The CDR3 contains 15 residues. The CDR3 DNA sequence: TGTGCTAGCAGCCGAACCCGCAGGGGGCGGCAGCCCCAGCATTTT. Amino acids: CASSRTRRGRQPQHF.